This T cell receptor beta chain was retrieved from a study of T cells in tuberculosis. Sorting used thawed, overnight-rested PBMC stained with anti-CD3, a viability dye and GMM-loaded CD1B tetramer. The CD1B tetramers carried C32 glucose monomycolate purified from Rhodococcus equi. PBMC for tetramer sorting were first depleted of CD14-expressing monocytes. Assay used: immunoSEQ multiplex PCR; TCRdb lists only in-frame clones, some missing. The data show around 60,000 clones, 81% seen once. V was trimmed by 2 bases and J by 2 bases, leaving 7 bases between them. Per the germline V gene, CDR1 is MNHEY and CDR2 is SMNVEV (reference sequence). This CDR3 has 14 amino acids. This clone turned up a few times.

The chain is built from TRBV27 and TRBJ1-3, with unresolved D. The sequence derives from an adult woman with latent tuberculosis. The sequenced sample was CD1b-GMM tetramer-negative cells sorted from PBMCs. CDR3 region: CASSLRETGNTIYF. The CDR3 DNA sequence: TGTGCCAGCAGTTTACGGGAAACTGGAAACACCATATATTTT.